These T cell receptor beta chains were read from a single sample in a study of cytotoxic CD8 clonotypes in ibrutinib-treated CLL. Sequencing used immunoSEQ multiplex PCR; TCRdb keeps in-frame clones, though not all of them. The data contain 45,000 to 70,000 clones, 56% of them seen just once; the ten biggest clones take up roughly 22%. The sequences come from PBMCs, collected after 24 months of ibrutinib treatment. These receptors were obtained from a human donor with chronic lymphocytic leukemia. CDR3s include the opening cysteine and the closing phenylalanine or tryptophan.

CASSPLLPIGTGELFF TRBJ2-2 TRBV27 16
CASRPDRVAGTQYF TRBJ2-3 TRBV27 14
CASSLVFSRTGSPYEQYF TRBJ2-7 TRBV5-1 18
CAISDIGELFF TRBJ2-2 TRBV10-3 11
CASSPRDRGEQYF TRBJ2-7 TRBV28 13
CASSLEGLYTEAFF TRBJ1-1 TRBV5-1 14
CASRLAENNEQFF TRBJ2-1 TRBV2 13
CASSPSGGPETQYF TRBJ2-5 TRBV14 14
CAISDRGPTKDEQFF TRBJ2-1 TRBV10-3 15
CAWSGGGDTQYF TRBJ2-3 TRBV30 12
CATSRLGVNTGELFF TRBJ2-2 TRBV15 15
CASSFRTSGRIGTGELFF TRBJ2-2 TRBV28 18
CASSLWGNYEQYF TRBJ2-7 TRBV28 13
CASSYWGTNEKLFF TRBJ1-4 TRBV28 14
CASRTGQGYEQYF TRBJ2-7 TRBV27 13
CASRSNANTGELFF TRBJ2-2 TRBV6-5 14
CASSKVNWREGCNNQPQHF TRBJ1-5 TRBV21-1 19
CASSQEGVLTIPVQETQYF TRBJ2-5 TRBV4-1 19
CASSFGLAGTKETQYF TRBJ2-5 TRBV5-1 16
CASSSPRGNNSPLHF TRBJ1-6 TRBV28 15
CASMNRVYGNTGELFF TRBJ2-2 TRBV19 16
CASSLGLAGAPTNTGELFF TRBJ2-2 TRBV5-1 19
CASSSLATSWETQYF TRBJ2-5 TRBV11-2 15
CASSLEGGEKLFF TRBJ1-4 TRBV7-9 13
CASSGLLNEKLFF TRBJ1-4 TRBV25-1 13
CASSVLGAVQPQHF TRBJ1-5 TRBV2 14
CASSPRVEEKLFF TRBJ1-4 TRBV6-5 13
CASSAEHTNIQYF TRBJ2-4 TRBV19 13
CASSRGLRQETQYF TRBJ2-5 TRBV19 14
CASSYGVGQGAFYTF TRBJ1-2 TRBV6-6 15
CASGLWRMGGLGLAGAIDTQYF TRBJ2-3 TRBV12-5 22
CASSLDVVGGRGYTF TRBJ1-2 TRBV7-2 15
CASSYGTIRVSETQYF TRBJ2-5 TRBV6-6 16
CASSSRRGLGCSF TRBJ1-4 TRBV13 13
CATSRAGPDTQYF TRBJ2-3 TRBV15 13
CASGLGQGTYEQYF TRBJ2-7 TRBV6-5 14
CASSRGLAVSLAKNIQYF TRBJ2-4 TRBV7-2 18
CASSGRRAYNEQFF TRBJ2-1 TRBV11-2 14
CASSLDRQGVTWTDTQYF TRBJ2-3 TRBV7-2 18
CASSFKLSGSEQYF TRBJ2-7 TRBV7-8 14
CASSPSKLLSAGELFF TRBJ2-2 TRBV7-9 16
CASSSRDGREAEAFF TRBJ1-1 TRBV7-2 15
CATRLDTQETQYF TRBJ2-5 TRBV15 13
CASSLGDSLYSNQPQHF TRBJ1-5 TRBV11-3 17
CASSLPISGNTIYF TRBJ1-3 TRBV7-9 14
CASSENGQGMNQPQHF TRBJ1-5 TRBV4-1 16
CASSLSAGRETQYF TRBJ2-5 TRBV5-1 14
CASSPVPPLAGPTEQFF TRBJ2-1 TRBV5-1 17
CASSQVRDRGQGTQYF TRBJ2-5 TRBV4-1 16
CASSQVGLGSTPQYF TRBJ2-3 TRBV4-2 15
CASSPPLTAGEQFF TRBJ2-1 TRBV18 14
CASSLYRRPGNTIYF TRBJ1-3 TRBV5-8 15
CASSKKGQDNQPQHF TRBJ1-5 TRBV21-1 15